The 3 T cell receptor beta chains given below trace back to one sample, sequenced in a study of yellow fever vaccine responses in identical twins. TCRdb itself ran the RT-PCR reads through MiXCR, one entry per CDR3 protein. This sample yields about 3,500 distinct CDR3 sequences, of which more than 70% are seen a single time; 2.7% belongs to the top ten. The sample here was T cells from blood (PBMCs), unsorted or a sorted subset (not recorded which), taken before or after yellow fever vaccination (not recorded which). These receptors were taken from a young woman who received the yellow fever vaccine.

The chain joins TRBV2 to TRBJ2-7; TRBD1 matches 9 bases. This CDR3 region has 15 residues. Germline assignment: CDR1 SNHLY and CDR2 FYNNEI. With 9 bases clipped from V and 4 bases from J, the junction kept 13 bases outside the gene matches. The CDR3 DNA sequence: TGTGCCAGGTATATTGGACAGGGGAAGGATTACGAGCAGTACTTC. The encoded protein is CARYIGQGKDYEQYF. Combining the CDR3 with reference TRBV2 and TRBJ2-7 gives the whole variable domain EPEVTQTPSHQVTQMGQEVILRCVPISNHLYFYWYRQILGQKVEFLVSFYNNEISEKSEIFDDQFSVERPDGSNFTLKIRSTKLEDSAMYFCARYIGQGKDYEQYFGPGTRLTVT.

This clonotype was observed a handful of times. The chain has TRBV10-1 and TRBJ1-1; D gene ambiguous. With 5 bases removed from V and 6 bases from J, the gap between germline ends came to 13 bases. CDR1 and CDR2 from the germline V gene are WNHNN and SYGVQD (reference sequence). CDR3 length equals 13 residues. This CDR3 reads CASSNIESSEAFF. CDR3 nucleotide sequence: TGCGCCAGCAGTAATATCGAGAGCTCTGAAGCTTTCTTT.

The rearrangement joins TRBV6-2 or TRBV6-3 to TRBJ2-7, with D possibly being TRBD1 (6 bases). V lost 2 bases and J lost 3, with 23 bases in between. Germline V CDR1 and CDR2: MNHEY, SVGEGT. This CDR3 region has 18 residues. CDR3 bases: TGTGCCAGCAGTTACGATTCGGCAGGGGACCCTCGATTCTACGAGCAGTACTTC. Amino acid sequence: CASSYDSAGDPRFYEQYF.